This T cell receptor (beta chain) was sequenced for a study of cytomegalovirus exposure and HLA in healthy donors. Trimming shortened V by 6 bases and J by 3 bases, and 14 bases separated the two germline ends. The CDR3 is made up of 15 amino acids. The germline gives CDR1 MGHDK, CDR2 SYGVNS. The protocol was immunoSEQ multiplex PCR, while the TCRdb copy is restricted to in-frame clones and leaves out a portion. Of about 220,000 clones listed, just over 90% are singletons. This clone occurred once. The sample taken for sequencing was PBMCs. The chain recombines TRBV25-1 with TRBJ2-2; no reliable D call. This receptor was taken from a woman under 30 in good health and CMV-seronegative. CDR3 amino acids: CASSVSVRDTGELFF. In DNA form, the CDR3 reads TGTGCCAGCAGCGTTTCGGTTCGGGACACCGGGGAGCTGTTTTTT.